This passage covers 9 T cell receptor beta chains from one sample sequenced in a study of graft-versus-host responses after intestinal transplantation. Sequencing was performed with immunoSEQ multiplex PCR; in TCRdb, only in-frame clones are kept and a portion is missing. Of 20,000 to 30,000 clones in the sample, about 40% were seen once. The sequences come from alloreactive CD4+ T cells from a mixed lymphocyte reaction culture, collected before intestinal transplant. Subset specified: CFSE-low proliferating T cells sorted from roughly six-day pre-transplant mixed lymphocyte reaction (GvH or HvG direction). Receptors originate from a human patient who received an intestinal transplant.

The rearrangement links TRBV12-5 to TRBJ1-1, with D uncertain. Germline CDR1 LGHNT, CDR2 FRNRAP. CDR3 length: 12 amino acids. Trimming shortened V by 0 bases and J by 6 bases, and 5 bases separated the two germline ends. CDR3 sequence: CASGLVSSEAFF. The DNA of the CDR3 is TGTGCTAGTGGTTTGGTTTCCTCTGAAGCTTTCTTT.

This clone has more than one count but fewer than ten. The chain is built from TRBV28 and TRBJ1-4; the D is unclear. V was pared by 3 bases and J by 0 bases, with 5 bases between. Germline assignment: CDR1 MDHEN and CDR2 SYDVKM. The CDR3 totals 14 residues. The CDR3 DNA sequence: TGTGCCAGCAGTTTTAGCGCAACTAATGAAAAACTGTTTTTT. Translating it yields CASSFSATNEKLFF.

This clone was picked up a small number of times. The chain couples TRBV5-1 to TRBJ2-1, with D perhaps matching TRBD2 (5 bases). V lost 7 bases, J lost 0 bases, and 11 bases lay in between. The CDR3 loop spans 14 amino acids. Germline V gene sequence: CDR1 SGHRS, CDR2 YFSETQ. The CDR3 DNA reads TGCGCCAGCTCCCCCCGGGGCTCCTACAATGAGCAGTTCTTC. Its translation is CASSPRGSYNEQFF.

This clone was observed a few times. The rearrangement joins TRBV21-1 to TRBJ2-7; no check of the table's D call, TRBD2, against the DNA was made. TRBV21-1 is a documented pseudogene. There are 15 residues in the CDR3. Here the CDR3 reads CASLGLSGRTYEQYF. CDR3 coding DNA: TGTGCCAGCCTTGGGCTGAGCGGGAGAACCTACGAGCAGTACTTC.

The chain combines TRBV7-2 with TRBJ1-4; TRBD1 agrees at 8 bases. The CDR3 totals 17 residues. The V gene end was trimmed by 1 base and the J gene end by 10 bases; junction bases not matched to a gene: 14. The germline gives CDR1 SGHTA, CDR2 FQGNSA. The CDR3: CASSLGGTGYVRGKLFF. As DNA, the CDR3 is TGTGCCAGCAGCTTAGGTGGGACAGGCTATGTTCGTGGAAAACTGTTTTTT.

The J gene is TRBJ1-5, the V gene TRBV19, with 9 bases matching TRBD1. CDR3 length: 15 amino acids. With V trimmed by 6 bases and J by 5 bases, 8 bases remained unmatched. The germline gives CDR1 LNHDA, CDR2 SQIVND (reference sequence). CDR3 in DNA: TGTGCCAGTAGATTCGTTACAGGGGGCCATCAGCCCCAGCATTTT. Translation gives CASRFVTGGHQPQHF.

This clone has more than one count but fewer than ten. The gene calls are TRBV5-1 and TRBJ2-7; 8 bases line up with TRBD2. Losses at the gene ends were 4 bases for V and 3 bases for J; bases not matched to a gene: 9. This CDR3 is 15 amino acids long. Germline V gene lookup returns CDR1 SGHRS and CDR2 YFSETQ. Here the CDR3 reads CASSVEAGLGYEQYF. CDR3 DNA: TGCGCCAGCAGCGTCGAAGCGGGACTAGGCTACGAGCAGTACTTC.

V and J are TRBV6-4 and TRBJ1-2; D uncertain. Germline V gene lookup returns CDR1 MRHNA and CDR2 SNTAGT. V was trimmed by 2 bases and J by 5 bases, leaving 12 bases between them. The CDR3 extends over 14 amino acids. CDR3 nucleotide sequence: TGTGCCAGCAGTGACAACCATAATAGATATGGCTACACCTTC. Translation gives CASSDNHNRYGYTF.

The chain recombines TRBV11-3 with TRBJ1-1; D not certain. With 1 base removed from V and 4 bases from J, the gap between germline ends came to 10 bases. Germline assignment: CDR1 SGHNT and CDR2 YENEEA. The CDR3 contains 14 residues. The DNA for the CDR3 is TGTGCCAGCAGCTTAGGAGGGCCCACCACTGAAGCTTTCTTT. Its protein is CASSLGGPTTEAFF.